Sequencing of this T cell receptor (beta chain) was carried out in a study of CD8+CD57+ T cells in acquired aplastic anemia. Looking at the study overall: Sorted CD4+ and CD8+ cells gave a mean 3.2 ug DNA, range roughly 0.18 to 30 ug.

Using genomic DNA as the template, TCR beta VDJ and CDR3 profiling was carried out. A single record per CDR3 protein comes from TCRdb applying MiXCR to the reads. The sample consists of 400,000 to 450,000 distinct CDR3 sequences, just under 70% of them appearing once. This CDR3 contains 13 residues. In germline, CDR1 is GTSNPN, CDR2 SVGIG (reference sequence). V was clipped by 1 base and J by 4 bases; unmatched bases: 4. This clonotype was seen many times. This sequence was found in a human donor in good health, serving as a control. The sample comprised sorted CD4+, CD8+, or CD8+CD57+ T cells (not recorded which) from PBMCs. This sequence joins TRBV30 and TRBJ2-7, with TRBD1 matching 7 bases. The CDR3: CAWSADRAYEQYF. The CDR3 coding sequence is TGTGCCTGGAGTGCCGACAGGGCATACGAGCAGTACTTC.